This entry is about one T cell receptor beta chain. Its antigen remains undetermined. Base quality data are lacking; no much larger clone is found one base away. These data originate in a study of radiotherapy plus CTLA-4 blockade in lung cancer (dated by TCRdb to between 2017 and 2018). Study-level background: Among enrolled patients, roughly 18% had an objective response and about 30% reached disease control.

The library was obtained by the immunoSEQ multiplex PCR assay. The clones in this table, taken by TCRdb from immuneACCESS, are in-frame only. Not every clone is retained; where verified, under half of the shortfall comes from an unresolved V gene, and the cause of the rest is unknown. This sample gives 80,000 to 95,000 clones in total; around 86% of them show up just once. The ten largest clones capture 0.82% of the sample. What the work shows at the level of the full study, not this receptor alone: After treatment with radiotherapy and ipilimumab, TCR clones that originated in tumors expanded in peripheral blood. The strongest predictors of response, as reported, were early dynamic changes in blood T cell clones along with a rise in serum interferon-beta after radiation.

CDR1 and CDR2, looked up from the germline V gene, are SGHDT and YYEEEE. Trimming removed 3 bases from V and 9 bases from J, leaving 13 bases between the germline ends. The cysteine opens and the phenylalanine closes a CDR3 of 13 amino acids. Only the CDR3 portion is preserved as DNA: 39 bases, with reading frame beginning at the first base. Focal radiation therapy combined with CTLA-4 blockade (ipilimumab) was tested in patients with chemo-refractory metastatic non-small-cell lung cancer. The sequence was collected from a human donor with non-small cell lung cancer who had stable disease on radiotherapy plus ipilimumab. The rearrangement combines TRBV5-6 with TRBJ2-1; the D gene assignment is perhaps TRBD1 or TRBD2, with each matching 5 bases. This material consisted of peripheral blood, taken from a patient treated with radiotherapy plus ipilimumab. For the CDR3, the sequence is CASSWGRLAEQFF. The DNA sequence follows: TGTGCCAGCAGCTGGGGACGCCTCGCTGAGCAGTTCTTC.